Listed below are T cell receptor beta chains from one sample, sequenced in a study of blood T cells in healthy people across ages. One entry per CDR3 protein results from TCRdb running MiXCR on the 5' RACE reads. The repertoire has around 1.5 million distinct CDR3 sequences, almost 60% of them found once; the top ten carry 6.5% to 8%. The sample taken for sequencing was blood. The receptors derive from a man aged 18 to 30 in good health. Each CDR3 is given with its conserved first and last residue. A D gene is named only where the DNA matches it firmly. Size tells how often a clone was seen (once, few, many) or the class of an expanded clone, and some rows leave it out.

TRBJ2-5	NA	NA	TRBV5-1	TGCGCCAGCAGCGCTGAGGACGGACAGAAAGAGACCCAGTACTTC	CASSAEDGQKETQYF
TRBJ2-7	few	TRBD2	TRBV18	TGTGCCAGCTCACGGACTAGCGGGAACTACGAGCAGTACTTC	CASSRTSGNYEQYF
TRBJ2-2	NA	NA	TRBV11-2	TGTGCCAGCAGCTTTAATAGAATCGGGGAGCTGTTTTTT	CASSFNRIGELFF
TRBJ2-1	few	NA	TRBV29-1	TGCAGCGTTGGTACAGTGGGGAATGAGCAGTTCTTC	CSVGTVGNEQFF
TRBJ2-3	once	TRBD2	TRBV7-9	TGTGCCAGCAGCTTCCGAGAGGGACTAGCGGGAGAATGGGATACGCAGTATTTT	CASSFREGLAGEWDTQYF
TRBJ1-2	NA	NA	TRBV27	TGTGCCAGCAGTTCAGCGCCCCCTTATGGCTACACCTTC	CASSSAPPYGYTF
TRBJ1-5	NA	NA	TRBV4-2	TGTGCCAGCAGCCCAAGGACCGGCGAGACTGGGCCCCAGCATTTT	CASSPRTGETGPQHF
TRBJ2-7	NA	NA	TRBV4-3	TGCGCCAGCAGCCCAATAGCGGCCTACTCCTACGAGCAGTACTTC	CASSPIAAYSYEQYF
TRBJ1-2	NA	TRBD1	TRBV12-3/TRBV12-4	TGTGCCAGCAGTTTAGCCTCCGGGACAGGGGGCTATGGCTACACCTTC	CASSLASGTGGYGYTF
TRBJ2-7	once	NA	TRBV29-1	TGCAGCGTGCGCGACAGGAACTCCTACGAGCAGTCCTTC	CSVRDRNSYEQSF
TRBJ2-5	few	TRBD1	TRBV4-2	TGTGCCAGCAGGTCCGGGACAGAAATGAAGGAGACCCAGTACTTC	CASRSGTEMKETQYF
TRBJ1-1	NA	NA	TRBV25-1	TGTGCCAGCAGTATTTGGGGGGCCACTGAAGCTTTCTTT	CASSIWGATEAFF